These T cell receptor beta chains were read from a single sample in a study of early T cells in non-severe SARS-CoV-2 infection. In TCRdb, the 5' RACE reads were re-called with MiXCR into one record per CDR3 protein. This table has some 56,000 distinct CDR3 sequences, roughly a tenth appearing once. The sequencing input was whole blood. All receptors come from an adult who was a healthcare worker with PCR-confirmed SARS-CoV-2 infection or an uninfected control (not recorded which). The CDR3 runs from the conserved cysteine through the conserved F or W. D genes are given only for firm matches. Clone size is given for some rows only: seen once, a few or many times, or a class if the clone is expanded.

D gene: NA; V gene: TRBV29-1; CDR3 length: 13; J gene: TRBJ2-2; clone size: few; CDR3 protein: CSGGTLNTGELFF; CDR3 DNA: TGCAGCGGGGGAACCCTAAACACCGGGGAGCTGTTTTTT
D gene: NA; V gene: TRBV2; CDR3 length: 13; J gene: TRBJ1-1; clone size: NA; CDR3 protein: CASSGRDWTEAFF; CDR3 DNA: TGTGCCAGCAGTGGCCGGGATTGGACTGAAGCTTTCTTT
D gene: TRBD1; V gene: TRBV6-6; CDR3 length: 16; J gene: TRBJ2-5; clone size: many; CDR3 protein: CASSADLAGGEETQYF; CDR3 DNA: TGTGCCAGCAGTGCCGATCTGGCAGGGGGCGAAGAGACCCAGTACTTC
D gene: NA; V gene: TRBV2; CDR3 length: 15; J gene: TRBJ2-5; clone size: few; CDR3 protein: CASTNGGQIQETQYF; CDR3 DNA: TGTGCCAGCACGAACGGGGGGCAGATTCAAGAGACCCAGTACTTC
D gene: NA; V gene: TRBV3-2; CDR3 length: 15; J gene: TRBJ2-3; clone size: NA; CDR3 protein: CASSQAVPRRDTQYF; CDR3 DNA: TGTGCCAGCAGCCAAGCGGTCCCTCGGAGGGATACGCAGTATTTT
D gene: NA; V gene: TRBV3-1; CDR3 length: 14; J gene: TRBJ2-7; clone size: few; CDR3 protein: CASSQDPSIHEQYF; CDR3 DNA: TGTGCCAGCAGCCAGGACCCTAGTATCCACGAGCAGTACTTC
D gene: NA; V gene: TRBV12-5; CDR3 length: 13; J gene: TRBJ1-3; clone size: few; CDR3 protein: CASSSYSGNTIYF; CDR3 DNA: TGTGCTAGTAGCAGTTACTCTGGAAACACCATATATTTT
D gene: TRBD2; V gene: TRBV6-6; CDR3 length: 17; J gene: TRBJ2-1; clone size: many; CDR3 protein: CASSYSISSGGYNEQFF; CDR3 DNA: TGTGCCAGCAGTTACTCGATTTCTAGCGGAGGATACAATGAGCAGTTCTTC
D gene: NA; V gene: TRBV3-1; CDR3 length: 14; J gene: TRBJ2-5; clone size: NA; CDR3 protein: CASSQGDSQETQYF; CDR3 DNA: TGTGCCAGCAGCCAAGGGGACTCCCAAGAGACCCAGTACTTC
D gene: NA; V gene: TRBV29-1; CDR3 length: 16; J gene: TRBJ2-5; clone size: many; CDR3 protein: CSATPIRDGFEETQYF; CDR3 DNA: TGCAGCGCCACTCCTATCCGGGACGGCTTCGAGGAGACCCAGTACTTC
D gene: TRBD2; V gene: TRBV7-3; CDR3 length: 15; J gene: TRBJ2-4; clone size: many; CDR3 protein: CASRAGLAESNIQYF; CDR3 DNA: TGTGCCAGCAGGGCGGGACTAGCGGAGTCAAACATTCAGTACTTC
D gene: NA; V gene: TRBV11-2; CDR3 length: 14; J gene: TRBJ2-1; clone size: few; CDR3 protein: CASTRAGSYNEQFF; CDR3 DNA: TGTGCCAGCACGCGAGCGGGCTCCTACAATGAGCAGTTCTTC
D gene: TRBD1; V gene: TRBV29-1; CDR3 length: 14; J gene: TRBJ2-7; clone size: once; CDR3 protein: CSVEDRGVSYEQYF; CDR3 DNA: TGCAGCGTGGAGGACAGGGGGGTTAGTTACGAGCAGTACTTC
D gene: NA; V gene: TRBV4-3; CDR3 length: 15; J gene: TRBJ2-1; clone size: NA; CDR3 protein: CASSQDSSLYNEQFF; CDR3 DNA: TGCGCCAGCAGCCAAGACTCGTCCCTATACAATGAGCAGTTCTTC
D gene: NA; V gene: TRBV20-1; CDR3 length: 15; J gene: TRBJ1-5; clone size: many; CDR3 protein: CSAKLQSTGNQPQHF; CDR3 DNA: TGCAGTGCCAAACTCCAATCGACGGGCAATCAGCCCCAGCATTTT
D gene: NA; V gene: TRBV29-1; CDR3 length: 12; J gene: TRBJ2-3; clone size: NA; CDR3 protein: CSVNEGTDTQYF; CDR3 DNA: TGCAGCGTTAATGAGGGAACAGATACGCAGTATTTT
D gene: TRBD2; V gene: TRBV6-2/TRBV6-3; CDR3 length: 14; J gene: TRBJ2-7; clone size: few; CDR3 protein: CASSYSGVGYEQYF; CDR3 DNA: TGTGCCAGCAGTTACAGCGGGGTGGGCTACGAGCAGTACTTC
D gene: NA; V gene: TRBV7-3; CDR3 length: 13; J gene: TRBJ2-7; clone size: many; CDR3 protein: CASSLFSSYEQYF; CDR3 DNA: TGTGCCAGCAGCTTATTCTCCTCCTACGAGCAGTACTTC
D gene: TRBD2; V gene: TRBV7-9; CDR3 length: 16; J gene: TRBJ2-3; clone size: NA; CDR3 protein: CASSSMTSLRADTQYF; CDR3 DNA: TGTGCCAGCAGCAGTATGACTAGCCTTAGGGCAGATACGCAGTATTTT
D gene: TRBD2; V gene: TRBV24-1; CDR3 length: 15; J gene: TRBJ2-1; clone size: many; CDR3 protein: CATSDQREGKNEQFF; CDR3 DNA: TGTGCCACCAGCGACCAGCGGGAGGGGAAGAATGAGCAGTTCTTC
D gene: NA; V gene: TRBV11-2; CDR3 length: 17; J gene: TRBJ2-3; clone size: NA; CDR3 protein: CASSLALMGGIADTQYF; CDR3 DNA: TGTGCCAGCAGCTTAGCCCTAATGGGGGGTATCGCAGATACGCAGTATTTT
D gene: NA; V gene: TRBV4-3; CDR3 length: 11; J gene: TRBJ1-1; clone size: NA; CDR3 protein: CASSRNTEAFF; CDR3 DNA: TGCGCCAGCAGCCGGAACACTGAAGCTTTCTTT
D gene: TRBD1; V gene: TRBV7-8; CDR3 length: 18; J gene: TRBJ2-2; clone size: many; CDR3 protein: CASSFPFWTGGDTGELFF; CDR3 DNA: TGTGCCAGCAGCTTCCCTTTCTGGACAGGAGGTGACACCGGGGAGCTGTTTTTT
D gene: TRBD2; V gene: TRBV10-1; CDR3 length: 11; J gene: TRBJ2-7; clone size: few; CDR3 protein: CAEGGSYEQYF; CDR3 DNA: TGCGCCGAGGGCGGGAGTTACGAGCAGTACTTC
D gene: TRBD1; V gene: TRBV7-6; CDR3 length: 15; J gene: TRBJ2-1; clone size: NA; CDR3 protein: CASSPQWDRNSEQFF; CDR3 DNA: TGTGCCAGCAGCCCTCAATGGGACAGGAATTCTGAGCAGTTCTTC
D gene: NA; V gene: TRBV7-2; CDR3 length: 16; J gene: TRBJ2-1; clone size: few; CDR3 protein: CASSLQGGKSYNEQFF; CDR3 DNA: TGTGCCAGCAGCTTACAAGGGGGGAAGTCCTACAATGAGCAGTTCTTC
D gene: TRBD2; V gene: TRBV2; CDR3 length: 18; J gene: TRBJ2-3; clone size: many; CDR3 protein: CASSWGTSGRGATDTQYF; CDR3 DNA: TGTGCCAGCAGTTGGGGGACTAGCGGGAGAGGGGCCACAGATACGCAGTATTTT
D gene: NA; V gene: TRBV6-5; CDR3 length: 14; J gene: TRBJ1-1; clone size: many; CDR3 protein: CASASSIMNTEAFF; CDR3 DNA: TGTGCCAGCGCCAGCTCGATCATGAACACTGAAGCTTTCTTT
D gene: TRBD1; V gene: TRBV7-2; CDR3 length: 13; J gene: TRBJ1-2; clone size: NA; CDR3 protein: CASKFTGGTGYTF; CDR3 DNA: TGTGCCAGCAAATTTACAGGGGGCACTGGCTACACCTTC
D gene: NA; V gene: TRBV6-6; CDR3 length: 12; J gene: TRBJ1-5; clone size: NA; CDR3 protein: CASAHLSQPQHF; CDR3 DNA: TGTGCCAGCGCACACCTAAGTCAGCCCCAGCATTTT
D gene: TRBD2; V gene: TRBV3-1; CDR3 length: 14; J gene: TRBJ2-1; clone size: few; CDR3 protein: CASSSGTMYNEQFF; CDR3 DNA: TGTGCCAGCAGTTCCGGGACTATGTACAATGAGCAGTTCTTC
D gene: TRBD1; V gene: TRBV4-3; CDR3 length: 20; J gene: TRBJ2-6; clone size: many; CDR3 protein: CASSQDGFGTALSGANVLTF; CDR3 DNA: TGCGCCAGCAGCCAAGATGGCTTCGGGACAGCGCTTTCTGGGGCCAACGTCCTGACTTTC